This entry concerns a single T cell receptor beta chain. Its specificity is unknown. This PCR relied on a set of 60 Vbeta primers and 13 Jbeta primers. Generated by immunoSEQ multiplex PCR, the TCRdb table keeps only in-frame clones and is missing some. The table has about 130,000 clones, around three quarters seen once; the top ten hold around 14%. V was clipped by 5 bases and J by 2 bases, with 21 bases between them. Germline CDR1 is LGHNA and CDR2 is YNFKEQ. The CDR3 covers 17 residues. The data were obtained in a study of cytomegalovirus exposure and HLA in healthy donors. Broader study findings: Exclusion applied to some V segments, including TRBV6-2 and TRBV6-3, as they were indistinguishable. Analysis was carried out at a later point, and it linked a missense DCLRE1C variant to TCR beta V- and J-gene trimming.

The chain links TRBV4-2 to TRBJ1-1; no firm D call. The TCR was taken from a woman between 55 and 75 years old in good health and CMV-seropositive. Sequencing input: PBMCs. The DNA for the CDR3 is TGTGCCAGCAGCGCGTTGAGTAGTGGAGGTCCCAACACTGAAGCTTTCTTT. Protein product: CASSALSSGGPNTEAFF.